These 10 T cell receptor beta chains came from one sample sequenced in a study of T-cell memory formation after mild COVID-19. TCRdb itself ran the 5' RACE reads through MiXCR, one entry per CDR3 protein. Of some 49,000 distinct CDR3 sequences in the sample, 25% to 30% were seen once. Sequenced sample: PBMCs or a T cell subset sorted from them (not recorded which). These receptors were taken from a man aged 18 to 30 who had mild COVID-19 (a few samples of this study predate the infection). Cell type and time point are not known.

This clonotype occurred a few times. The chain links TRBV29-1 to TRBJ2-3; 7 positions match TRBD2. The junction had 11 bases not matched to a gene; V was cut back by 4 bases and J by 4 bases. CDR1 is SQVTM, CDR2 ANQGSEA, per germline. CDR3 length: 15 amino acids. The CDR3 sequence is CSVVGARGSADTQYF. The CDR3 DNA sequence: TGCAGCGTTGTAGGCGCGCGGGGGTCGGCAGATACGCAGTATTTT.

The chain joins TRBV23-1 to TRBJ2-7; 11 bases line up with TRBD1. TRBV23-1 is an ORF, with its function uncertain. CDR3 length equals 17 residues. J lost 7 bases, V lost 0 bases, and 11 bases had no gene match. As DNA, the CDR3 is TGCGCCAGCAGTCAATCGATGGGACAGGGGGTCTCGGGAGAGCAGTACGTC. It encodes CASSQSMGQGVSGEQYV.

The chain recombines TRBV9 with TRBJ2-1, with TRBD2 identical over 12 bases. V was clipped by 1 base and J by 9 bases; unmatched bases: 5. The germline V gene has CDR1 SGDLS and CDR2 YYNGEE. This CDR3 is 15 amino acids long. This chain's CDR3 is CASSVTSGGFGEQFF. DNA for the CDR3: TGTGCCAGCAGCGTAACTAGCGGGGGGTTCGGTGAGCAGTTCTTC.

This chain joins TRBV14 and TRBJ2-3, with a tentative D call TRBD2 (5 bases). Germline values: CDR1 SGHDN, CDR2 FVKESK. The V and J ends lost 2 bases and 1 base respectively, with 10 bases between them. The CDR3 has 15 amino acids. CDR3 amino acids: CASSQLLEGTDTQYF. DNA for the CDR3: TGTGCCAGCAGCCAATTACTAGAAGGCACAGATACGCAGTATTTT.

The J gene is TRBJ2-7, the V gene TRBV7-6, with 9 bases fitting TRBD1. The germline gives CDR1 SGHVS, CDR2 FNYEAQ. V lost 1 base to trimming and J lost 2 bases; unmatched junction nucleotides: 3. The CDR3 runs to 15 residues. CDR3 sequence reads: CASSLGQGGPYEQYV. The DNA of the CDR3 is TGTGCCAGCAGCTTAGGACAGGGGGGTCCCTACGAGCAGTACGTC.

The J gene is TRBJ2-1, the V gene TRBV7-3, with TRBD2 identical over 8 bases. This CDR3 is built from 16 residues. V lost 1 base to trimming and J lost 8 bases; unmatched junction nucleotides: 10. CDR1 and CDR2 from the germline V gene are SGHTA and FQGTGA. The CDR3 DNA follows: TGTGCCAGCAGCTTAAGTAGCGGGGCCCGAACGGATGAGCAGTTCTTC. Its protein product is CASSLSSGARTDEQFF.

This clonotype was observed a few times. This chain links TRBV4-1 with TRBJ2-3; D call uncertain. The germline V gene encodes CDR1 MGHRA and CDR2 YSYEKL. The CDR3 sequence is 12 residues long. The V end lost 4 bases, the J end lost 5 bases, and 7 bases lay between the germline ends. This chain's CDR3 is CASSRPGDTQYF. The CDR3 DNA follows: TGCGCCAGCAGCCGTCCGGGAGATACGCAGTATTTT.

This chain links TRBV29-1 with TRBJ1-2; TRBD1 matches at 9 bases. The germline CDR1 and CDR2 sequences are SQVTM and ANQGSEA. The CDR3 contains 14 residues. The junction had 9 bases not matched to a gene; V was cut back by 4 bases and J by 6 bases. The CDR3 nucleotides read TGCAGCGTTGTCCCGGGACAGGGTTGGAATGGCTACACCTTC. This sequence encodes CSVVPGQGWNGYTF.

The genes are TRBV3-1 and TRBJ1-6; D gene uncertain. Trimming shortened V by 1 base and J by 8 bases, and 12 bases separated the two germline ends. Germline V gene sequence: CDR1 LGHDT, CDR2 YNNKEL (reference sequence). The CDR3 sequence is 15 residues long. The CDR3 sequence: CASSQVGRIDSPLHF. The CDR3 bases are TGTGCCAGCAGCCAAGTCGGCAGGATAGATTCACCCCTCCACTTT.

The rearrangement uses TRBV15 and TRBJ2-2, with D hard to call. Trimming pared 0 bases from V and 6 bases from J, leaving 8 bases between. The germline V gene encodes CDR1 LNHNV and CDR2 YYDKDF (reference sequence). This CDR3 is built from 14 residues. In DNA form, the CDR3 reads TGTGCCACCAGCAGAGATTGGGTACCCGGGGAGCTGTTTTTT. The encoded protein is CATSRDWVPGELFF.